This T cell receptor (beta chain) was documented in a study of T cells in Graves' hyperthyroidism and ophthalmopathy. This clonotype was counted many times. J gave up 5 bases and V 3 bases, and 11 bases lay outside the gene matches. The CDR3 has 16 amino acids. In germline, CDR1 is MDHEN, CDR2 SYDVKM. Researchers amplified the TCR beta CDR3 regions from RNA transcripts. HTBI primers were employed in a first-round RT-PCR of the TCR CDR3. TCRdb processed the multiplex PCR reads anew with MiXCR; each CDR3 protein has one entry. The top ten clones hold approximately 20% of a sample with 400,000 or so distinct CDR3 sequences, 12% to 15% of them seen once.

This chain links TRBV28 with TRBJ2-5, with 8 positions matching TRBD2. The specimen was blood. The source of this sequence is a woman between 55 and 75 years old with Graves' ophthalmopathy. The CDR3 DNA reads TGTGCCAGCAGTTTGGCCGGGGGGGTCCTCCAGGAGACCCAGTACTTC. The encoded protein is CASSLAGGVLQETQYF.